This T cell receptor (beta chain) originates from a study of shared clonotypes between healthy human individuals. The table came from immunoSEQ multiplex PCR; TCRdb's copy has only in-frame clones and leaves some out. The sample includes about 2 million clones, about 95% seen only once; the top ten take around 0.13%. Trimming pared 5 bases from V and 0 bases from J, leaving 9 bases between. The CDR3 is 14 amino acids. The germline CDR1 and CDR2 sequences are SEHNR and FQNEAQ (reference sequence). This TCR was sampled from a young man in good health. This chain uses TRBV7-9 with TRBJ2-3; D perhaps matches TRBD1 (6 bases). The sample taken for sequencing was naive CD4+ T cells sorted from blood. Subset denoted: CD45RA+ positively selected. The chain's CDR3 is CASSQGTSTDTQYF. The CDR3 DNA reads as TGTGCCAGCAGCCAAGGGACAAGCACAGATACGCAGTATTTT.